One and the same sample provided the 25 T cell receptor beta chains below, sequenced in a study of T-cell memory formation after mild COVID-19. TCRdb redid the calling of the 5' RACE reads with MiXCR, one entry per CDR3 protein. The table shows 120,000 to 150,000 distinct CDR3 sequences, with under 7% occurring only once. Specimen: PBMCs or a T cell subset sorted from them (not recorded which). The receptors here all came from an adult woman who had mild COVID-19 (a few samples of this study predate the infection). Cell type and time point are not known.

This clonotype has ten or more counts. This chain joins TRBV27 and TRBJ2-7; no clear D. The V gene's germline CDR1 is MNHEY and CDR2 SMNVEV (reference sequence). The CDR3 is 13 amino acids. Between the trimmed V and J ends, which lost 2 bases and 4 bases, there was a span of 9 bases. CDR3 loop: CASSLKDRYEQYF. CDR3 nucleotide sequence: TGTGCCAGCAGTTTAAAAGACCGGTACGAGCAGTACTTC.

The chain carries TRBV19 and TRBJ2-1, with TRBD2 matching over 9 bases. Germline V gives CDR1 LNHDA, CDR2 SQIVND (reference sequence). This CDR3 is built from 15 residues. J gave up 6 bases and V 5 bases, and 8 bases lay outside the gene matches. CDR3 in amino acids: CASSWWTSVVNEQFF. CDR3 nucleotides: TGTGCCAGTAGTTGGTGGACTAGCGTTGTCAATGAGCAGTTCTTC.

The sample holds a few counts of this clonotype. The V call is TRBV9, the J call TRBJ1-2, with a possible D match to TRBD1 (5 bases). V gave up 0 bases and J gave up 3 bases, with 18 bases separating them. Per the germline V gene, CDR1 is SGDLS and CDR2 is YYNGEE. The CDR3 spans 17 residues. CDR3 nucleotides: TGTGCCAGCAGCGTAGATAGCAGGACACTCCGTCACTATGGCTACACCTTC. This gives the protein CASSVDSRTLRHYGYTF. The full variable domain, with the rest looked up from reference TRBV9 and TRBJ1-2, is DSGVTQTPKHLITATGQRVTLRCSPRSGDLSVYWYQQSLDQGLQFLIQYYNGEERAKGNILERFSAQQFPDLHSELNLSSLELGDSALYFCASSVDSRTLRHYGYTFGSGTRLTVV.

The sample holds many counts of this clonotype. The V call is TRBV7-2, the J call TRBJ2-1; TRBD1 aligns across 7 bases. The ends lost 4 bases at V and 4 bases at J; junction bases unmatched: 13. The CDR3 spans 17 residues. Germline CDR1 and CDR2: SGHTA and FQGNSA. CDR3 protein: CASSSPFTGTVYNEQFF. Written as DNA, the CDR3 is TGTGCCAGCAGCTCACCGTTTACCGGGACAGTATACAATGAGCAGTTCTTC.

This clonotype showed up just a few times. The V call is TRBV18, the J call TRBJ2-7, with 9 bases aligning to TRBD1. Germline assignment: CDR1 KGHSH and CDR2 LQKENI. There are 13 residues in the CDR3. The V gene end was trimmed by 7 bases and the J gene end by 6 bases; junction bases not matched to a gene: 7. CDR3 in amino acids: CASCRDREAEQYF. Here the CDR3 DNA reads TGTGCCAGCTGCCGGGACAGGGAGGCCGAGCAGTACTTC.

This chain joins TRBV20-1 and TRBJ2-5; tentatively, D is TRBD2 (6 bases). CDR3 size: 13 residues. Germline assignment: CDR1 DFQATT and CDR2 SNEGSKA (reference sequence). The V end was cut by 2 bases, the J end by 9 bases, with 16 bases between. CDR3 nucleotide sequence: TGCAGTGCTAGACCTCTAGCGACTGAGGCCCAGTACTTC. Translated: CSARPLATEAQYF.

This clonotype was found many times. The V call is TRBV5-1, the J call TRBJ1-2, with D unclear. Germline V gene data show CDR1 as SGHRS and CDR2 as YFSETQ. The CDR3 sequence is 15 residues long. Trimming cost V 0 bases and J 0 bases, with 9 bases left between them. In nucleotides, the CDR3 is TGCGCCAGCAGCTTGGGTTCAGGAGCTAACTATGGCTACACCTTC. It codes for CASSLGSGANYGYTF.

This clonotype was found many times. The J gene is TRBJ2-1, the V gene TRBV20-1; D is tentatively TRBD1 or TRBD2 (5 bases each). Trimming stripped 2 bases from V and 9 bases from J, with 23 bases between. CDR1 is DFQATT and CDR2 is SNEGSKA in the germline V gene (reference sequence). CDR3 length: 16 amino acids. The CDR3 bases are TGCAGTGCTAGACCCCACAGGCGGGCCGGCCTGGGTGAGCAGTTCTTC. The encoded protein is CSARPHRRAGLGEQFF.

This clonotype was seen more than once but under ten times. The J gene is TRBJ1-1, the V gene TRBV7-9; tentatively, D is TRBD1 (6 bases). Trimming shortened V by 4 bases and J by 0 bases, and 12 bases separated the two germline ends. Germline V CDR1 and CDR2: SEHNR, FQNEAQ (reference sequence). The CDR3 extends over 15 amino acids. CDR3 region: CASSSRQVMNTEAFF. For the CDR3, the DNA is TGTGCCAGCAGCTCGAGACAGGTCATGAACACTGAAGCTTTCTTT.

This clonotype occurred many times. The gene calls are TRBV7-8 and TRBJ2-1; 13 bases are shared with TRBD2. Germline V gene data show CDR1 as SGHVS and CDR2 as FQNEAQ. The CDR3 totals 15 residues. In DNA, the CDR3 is TGTGCAACGCGGACTAGCGGGAGCTCCTACAATGAGCAGTTCTTC. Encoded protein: CATRTSGSSYNEQFF.

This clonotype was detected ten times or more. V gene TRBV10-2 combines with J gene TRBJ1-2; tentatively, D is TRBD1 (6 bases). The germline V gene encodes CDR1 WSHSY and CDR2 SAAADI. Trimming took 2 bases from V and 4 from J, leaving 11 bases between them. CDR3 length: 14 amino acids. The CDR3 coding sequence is TGCGCCAGCAGTGAGGGGTCAGGGGCCTATGGCTACACCTTC. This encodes CASSEGSGAYGYTF.

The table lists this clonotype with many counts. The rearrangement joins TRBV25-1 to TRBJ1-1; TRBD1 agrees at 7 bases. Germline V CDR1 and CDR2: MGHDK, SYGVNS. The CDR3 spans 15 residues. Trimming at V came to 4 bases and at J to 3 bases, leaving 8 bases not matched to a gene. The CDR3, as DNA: TGTGCCAGCAGTGGTCGAGACAGGGTTCACACTGAAGCTTTCTTT. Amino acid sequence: CASSGRDRVHTEAFF.

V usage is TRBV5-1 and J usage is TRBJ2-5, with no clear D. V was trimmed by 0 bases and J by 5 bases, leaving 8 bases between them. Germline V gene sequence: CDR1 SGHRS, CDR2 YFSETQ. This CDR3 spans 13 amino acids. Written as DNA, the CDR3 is TGCGCCAGCAGCTTGGTGGTGGGGGAGACCCAGTACTTC. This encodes CASSLVVGETQYF.

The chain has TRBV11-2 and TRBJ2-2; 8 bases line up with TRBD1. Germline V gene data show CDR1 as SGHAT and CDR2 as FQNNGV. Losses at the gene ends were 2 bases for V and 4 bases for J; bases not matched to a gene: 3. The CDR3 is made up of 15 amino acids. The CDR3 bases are TGTGCCAGCAGCTTACGGACAGGGTTCACCGGGGAGCTGTTTTTT. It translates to CASSLRTGFTGELFF.

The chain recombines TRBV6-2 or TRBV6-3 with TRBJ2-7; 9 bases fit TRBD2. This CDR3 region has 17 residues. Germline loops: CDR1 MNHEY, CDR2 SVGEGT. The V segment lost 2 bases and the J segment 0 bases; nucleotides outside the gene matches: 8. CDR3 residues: CASSYRASGMDSYEQYF. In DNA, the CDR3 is TGTGCCAGCAGTTACAGGGCTAGCGGGATGGACTCCTACGAGCAGTACTTC.

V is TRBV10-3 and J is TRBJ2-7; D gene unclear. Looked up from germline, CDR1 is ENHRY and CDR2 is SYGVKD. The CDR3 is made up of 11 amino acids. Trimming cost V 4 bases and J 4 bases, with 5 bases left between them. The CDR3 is CAISGTYEQYF. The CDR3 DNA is TGTGCCATCAGTGGCACATACGAGCAGTACTTC.

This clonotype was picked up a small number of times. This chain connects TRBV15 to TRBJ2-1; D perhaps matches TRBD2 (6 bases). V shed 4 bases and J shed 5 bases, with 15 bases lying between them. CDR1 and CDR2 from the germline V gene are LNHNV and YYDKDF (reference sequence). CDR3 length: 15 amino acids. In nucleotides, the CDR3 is TGTGCCACCAGCACCCGACTAGTCGGGAACAATGAGCAGTTCTTC. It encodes CATSTRLVGNNEQFF.

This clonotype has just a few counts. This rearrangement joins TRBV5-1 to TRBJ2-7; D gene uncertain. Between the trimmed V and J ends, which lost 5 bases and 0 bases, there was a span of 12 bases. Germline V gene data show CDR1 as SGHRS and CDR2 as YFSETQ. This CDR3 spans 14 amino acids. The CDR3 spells CASRGPGGSYEQYF. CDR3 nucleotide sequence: TGCGCCAGCAGGGGCCCGGGTGGCTCCTACGAGCAGTACTTC.

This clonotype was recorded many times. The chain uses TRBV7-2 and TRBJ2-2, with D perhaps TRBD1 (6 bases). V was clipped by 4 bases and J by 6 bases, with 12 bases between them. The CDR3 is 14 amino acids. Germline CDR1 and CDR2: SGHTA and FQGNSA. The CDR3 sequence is CASSSQGRAGELFF. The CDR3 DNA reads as TGTGCCAGCAGCTCACAGGGTCGGGCCGGGGAGCTGTTTTTT.

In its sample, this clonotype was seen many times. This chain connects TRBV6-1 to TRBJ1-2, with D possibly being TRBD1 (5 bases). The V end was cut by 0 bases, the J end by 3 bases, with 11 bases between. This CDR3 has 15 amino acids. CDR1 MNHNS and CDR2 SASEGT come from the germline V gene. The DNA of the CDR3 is TGTGCCAGCAGTGAAGCTCCAGGGATCGACTATGGCTACACCTTC. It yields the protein CASSEAPGIDYGYTF.

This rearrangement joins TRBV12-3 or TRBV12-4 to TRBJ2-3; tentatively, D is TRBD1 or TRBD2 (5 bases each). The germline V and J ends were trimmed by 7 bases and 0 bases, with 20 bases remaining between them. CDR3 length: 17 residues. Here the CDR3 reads CASTRGSGLGSTDTQYF. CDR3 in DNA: TGTGCCAGCACCCGAGGGTCGGGGCTGGGTAGCACAGATACGCAGTATTTT.

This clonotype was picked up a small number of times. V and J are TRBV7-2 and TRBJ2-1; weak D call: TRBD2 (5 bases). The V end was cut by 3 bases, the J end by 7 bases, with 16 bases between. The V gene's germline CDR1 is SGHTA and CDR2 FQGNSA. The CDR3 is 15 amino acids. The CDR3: CASSLISLSGNEQFF. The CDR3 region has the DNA TGTGCCAGCAGCTTGATCTCCCTGTCGGGAAATGAGCAGTTCTTC.

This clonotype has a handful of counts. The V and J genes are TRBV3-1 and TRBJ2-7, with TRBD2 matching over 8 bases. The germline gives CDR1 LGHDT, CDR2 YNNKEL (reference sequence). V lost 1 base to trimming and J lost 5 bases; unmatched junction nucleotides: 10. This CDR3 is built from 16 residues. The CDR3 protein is CASSQVHSGASNEQYF. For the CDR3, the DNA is TGTGCCAGCAGCCAAGTCCATAGCGGGGCTTCGAACGAGCAGTACTTC.

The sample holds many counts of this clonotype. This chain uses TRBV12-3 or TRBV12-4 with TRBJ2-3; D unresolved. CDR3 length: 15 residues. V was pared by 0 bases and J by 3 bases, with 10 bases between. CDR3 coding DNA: TGTGCCAGCAGTTTAGCCCTCTTTGGAACAGATACGCAGTATTTT. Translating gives CASSLALFGTDTQYF.

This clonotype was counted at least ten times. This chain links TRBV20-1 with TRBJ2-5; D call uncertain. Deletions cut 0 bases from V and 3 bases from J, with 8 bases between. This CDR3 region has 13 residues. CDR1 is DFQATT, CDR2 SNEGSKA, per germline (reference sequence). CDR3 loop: CSARDRGKETQYF. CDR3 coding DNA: TGCAGTGCTAGAGATCGAGGAAAAGAGACCCAGTACTTC.